Sequencing of this T cell receptor (beta chain) was carried out in a study of blood T cell repertoires in COVID-19. Background on the study: Acute and convalescent COVID-19 samples came from the United States, Italy and Spain. The analysed material was cDNA or gDNA that came from T cells, B-cell-depleted T cells, or PBMCs.

The CDR3 runs 13 residues. The V gene lost 6 bases and the J gene lost 6 bases, with 12 bases spanning the gap. The repertoire was sequenced with immunoSEQ multiplex PCR; TCRdb's copy has only in-frame clones and lacks some. The repertoire holds roughly 6,600 clones, with nearly 90% as singletons. Sequences were obtained from peripheral blood. This receptor was taken from a human donor in a cohort sampled during active COVID-19. The donor label of this sample is uncertain. The chain joins TRBV12-3 or TRBV12-4 to TRBJ2-1, with D perhaps TRBD2 (5 bases). CDR3 sequence (DNA): TGTGCCAGCAGCCCTGGAGGTCGCAATGAGCAGTTCTTC. This translates into CASSPGGRNEQFF.